These T cell receptor beta chains were read from a single sample in a study of blood T cell repertoires in COVID-19. The method was immunoSEQ multiplex PCR; TCRdb's version includes in-frame clones alone and lacks a portion of them. The data contain approximately 35,000 clones, 70% to 90% of them singletons. The material sequenced was peripheral blood. These receptor sequences come from a human donor in a cohort sampled during active COVID-19. The CDR3 runs from the conserved cysteine through the conserved F or W. Fields, in order: V gene, CDR3 length, J gene, clone size, D gene, CDR3 DNA, CDR3 protein. A D gene is named only where the DNA matches it firmly. Clone sizes are given selectively: once, few, many, or a class where the clone is expanded.

V: TRBV5-1
length: 16
J: TRBJ2-3
size: -
D: TRBD2
DNA: TGCGCCAGCAGCTTGATGTCTAGCGGACGCACAGATACGCAGTATTTT
CDR3: CASSLMSSGRTDTQYF

V: TRBV11-2
length: 16
J: TRBJ1-6
size: -
D: TRBD1
DNA: TGTGCCAGCAGCCTAAACAGGGGGACCTATAATTCACCCCTCCACTTT
CDR3: CASSLNRGTYNSPLHF

V: TRBV6-6
length: 14
J: TRBJ1-1
size: once
D: -
DNA: TGTGCCAGCAGTTTCAGGGCCATACACACTGAAGCTTTCTTT
CDR3: CASSFRAIHTEAFF

V: TRBV7-8
length: 18
J: TRBJ2-7
size: few
D: TRBD1
DNA: TGTGCCAGCAGCTCGCCGGGACAGGGGTACGGGAGGCTCTACGAGCAGTACTTC
CDR3: CASSSPGQGYGRLYEQYF

V: TRBV7-9
length: 15
J: TRBJ2-3
size: few
D: -
DNA: TGTGCCAGCAGCTTGGGGGGAGCAACCACAGATACGCAGTATTTT
CDR3: CASSLGGATTDTQYF

V: TRBV5-1
length: 16
J: TRBJ2-1
size: -
D: -
DNA: TGCGCCAGCAGCACCCGTAGCGGAGGCTCCTACAATGAGCAGTTCTTC
CDR3: CASSTRSGGSYNEQFF

V: TRBV25-1
length: 17
J: TRBJ1-2
size: -
D: -
DNA: TGTGCCAGCAGTGATATGGAACGCCCGGGTCCCCTTGGGGGCTACACCTTC
CDR3: CASSDMERPGPLGGYTF

V: TRBV11-3
length: 12
J: TRBJ1-1
size: -
D: -
DNA: TGTGCCAGCAGCCCCTGGGGGGGTGAAGCTTTCTTT
CDR3: CASSPWGGEAFF

V: TRBV9
length: 15
J: TRBJ1-1
size: -
D: -
DNA: TGTGCCAGCAGCGTAGTAGCCGGGTTGGTCACTGAAGCTTTCTTT
CDR3: CASSVVAGLVTEAFF

V: TRBV6-5
length: 15
J: TRBJ2-2
size: -
D: -
DNA: TGTGCCAGCAGTTACTCGAAGTGGGCCCCCGGGGAGCTGTTTTTT
CDR3: CASSYSKWAPGELFF

V: TRBV3-1/TRBV3-2
length: 13
J: TRBJ1-1
size: once
D: -
DNA: TGTGCCAGCAGCCAAGAATATGAGACTGAAGCTTTCTTT
CDR3: CASSQEYETEAFF

V: TRBV5-5
length: 17
J: TRBJ2-2
size: few
D: TRBD2
DNA: TGTGCCAGCAGCTTCCGGGGGGACTCCCATGTTGGCGGGGAGCTGTTTTTT
CDR3: CASSFRGDSHVGGELFF

V: TRBV5-4
length: 15
J: TRBJ2-7
size: -
D: -
DNA: TGTGCCAGCAGCTTGGGAACACAGGGAGCGAGGGAGCAGTACTTC
CDR3: CASSLGTQGAREQYF

V: TRBV11-3
length: 13
J: TRBJ2-1
size: few
D: -
DNA: TGTGCCAGCAGCTCCTCTTGGACTACCCAGCAGTTCTTC
CDR3: CASSSSWTTQQFF

V: TRBV9
length: 17
J: TRBJ1-2
size: -
D: -
DNA: TGTGCCAGCAGCACCAATATTGGGGGGGCAGCAATTTATGGCTACACCTTC
CDR3: CASSTNIGGAAIYGYTF

V: TRBV7-2
length: 16
J: TRBJ2-7
size: -
D: -
DNA: TGTGCCAGCAGCCCGCCAGGTGTGGGGGCCCCGCGGGAGCAGTACTTC
CDR3: CASSPPGVGAPREQYF

V: TRBV19
length: 16
J: TRBJ1-2
size: -
D: -
DNA: TGTGCCAGTAGTACGAGCTTGACAGTTCTTCCGAGAGGCTACACCTTC
CDR3: CASSTSLTVLPRGYTF

V: TRBV12-5
length: 13
J: TRBJ1-1
size: -
D: -
DNA: TGTGCTAGTGGGACCGGATCAGGGTTTGAAGCTTTCTTT
CDR3: CASGTGSGFEAFF

V: TRBV5-1
length: 13
J: TRBJ2-7
size: -
D: TRBD1
DNA: TGCGCCAGCGCCGGGACAGCCACCTACGAGCAGTACTTC
CDR3: CASAGTATYEQYF

V: TRBV19
length: 15
J: TRBJ2-3
size: -
D: -
DNA: TGTGCCAGTAGTCCTCTGGAGGGAGATTTAGATACGCAGTATTTT
CDR3: CASSPLEGDLDTQYF

V: TRBV6-5
length: 14
J: TRBJ2-7
size: few
D: TRBD2
DNA: TGTGCCAGCAGTAGGGTAGCGGGATACTACGAGCAGTACTTC
CDR3: CASSRVAGYYEQYF

V: TRBV6-5
length: 15
J: TRBJ2-1
size: -
D: -
DNA: TGTGCCAGCAGGGCCAGGCTAGCAGATTACAATGAGCAGTTCTTC
CDR3: CASRARLADYNEQFF

V: TRBV4-3
length: 20
J: TRBJ2-1
size: -
D: TRBD2
DNA: TGCGCCAGCAGCCATTTAGCCCTTCCCAGTAGGACTAGCGGATACAATGAGCAGTTCTTC
CDR3: CASSHLALPSRTSGYNEQFF

V: TRBV5-1
length: 15
J: TRBJ1-4
size: -
D: -
DNA: TGCGCCAGCAGCCCTCGTTATAGTAGCAATGAAAAACTGTTTTTT
CDR3: CASSPRYSSNEKLFF

V: TRBV6-6
length: 13
J: TRBJ1-4
size: -
D: TRBD1
DNA: TGTGCCAGCAGTGACAGGGCTAATGAAAAACTGTTTTTT
CDR3: CASSDRANEKLFF

V: TRBV6-6
length: 13
J: TRBJ2-2
size: -
D: TRBD2
DNA: TGTGCCGCGGGAGAAGTAAACACCGGGGAGCTGTTTTTT
CDR3: CAAGEVNTGELFF

V: TRBV10-2
length: 13
J: TRBJ1-1
size: few
D: TRBD1
DNA: TGCGCCAGCATTCGACAGGGGGGAACTGAAGCTTTCTTT
CDR3: CASIRQGGTEAFF

V: TRBV5-1
length: 12
J: TRBJ2-7
size: -
D: -
DNA: TGCGCCAGCAGCCCGCCGGAGGGTGCGCAGTACTTC
CDR3: CASSPPEGAQYF

V: TRBV2
length: 11
J: TRBJ2-7
size: -
D: -
DNA: TGTGCCAGCAGTCTCTCCTACGAGCAGTACTTC
CDR3: CASSLSYEQYF

V: TRBV2
length: 12
J: TRBJ1-2
size: few
D: TRBD1
DNA: TGTGCCAGCAGCGGACAGGGTGGCGGCTACACCTTC
CDR3: CASSGQGGGYTF

V: TRBV5-1
length: 13
J: TRBJ2-7
size: once
D: TRBD1
DNA: TGCGCCAGCAGCTGGGACAGGGTAGACGAGCAGTACTTC
CDR3: CASSWDRVDEQYF

V: TRBV5-6
length: 16
J: TRBJ2-5
size: -
D: TRBD1
DNA: TGTGCCAGCAGCTCGGCAACCGGGACAGGGAGAGAGACCCAGTACTTC
CDR3: CASSSATGTGRETQYF

V: TRBV6-2/TRBV6-3
length: 14
J: TRBJ2-1
size: -
D: TRBD2
DNA: TGTGCCAGCAGTTACGTAGGACTAGCGTTTGAGCAGTTCTTC
CDR3: CASSYVGLAFEQFF

V: TRBV29-1
length: 17
J: TRBJ1-2
size: -
D: TRBD1
DNA: TGCAGCGTTGGCACGCGGGCCGCGACAGGGGGAATCGATGGCTACACCTTC
CDR3: CSVGTRAATGGIDGYTF

V: TRBV27
length: 11
J: TRBJ2-7
size: -
D: -
DNA: TGTGCCAGCACCCACATGGCTGAGCAGTACTTC
CDR3: CASTHMAEQYF

V: TRBV5-1
length: 16
J: TRBJ2-2
size: -
D: TRBD2
DNA: TGCGCCAGCAGCTTCGGGACTAGCGGGAATTCCGGGGAGCTGTTTTTT
CDR3: CASSFGTSGNSGELFF

V: TRBV5-4
length: 17
J: TRBJ2-1
size: -
D: TRBD2
DNA: TGTGCCAGCAGCTCTCCTTCTAGCGGGGGGGCGCACAATGAGCAGTTCTTC
CDR3: CASSSPSSGGAHNEQFF

V: TRBV9
length: 15
J: TRBJ2-3
size: -
D: -
DNA: TGTGCCAGCAGCCCAGTACAGATACTCACAGATACGCAGTATTTT
CDR3: CASSPVQILTDTQYF

V: TRBV7-3
length: 14
J: TRBJ2-5
size: few
D: TRBD2
DNA: TGTGCCAGCAGCTTAATGGGGACTAGGGAGACCCAGTACTTC
CDR3: CASSLMGTRETQYF

V: TRBV11-2
length: 14
J: TRBJ2-5
size: -
D: TRBD2
DNA: TGTGCCAGCAAGACGGGGCTAGCGGGAGAGACCCAGTACTTC
CDR3: CASKTGLAGETQYF

V: TRBV7-7
length: 15
J: TRBJ2-7
size: -
D: TRBD1
DNA: TGTGCCAGCAGCTTAGCGGACAGGTTGCGCCACGAGCAGTACTTC
CDR3: CASSLADRLRHEQYF

V: TRBV7-2
length: 15
J: TRBJ2-5
size: -
D: -
DNA: TGTGCCAGCAGCCCGCTCCCTCACAGGGAAGAGACCCAGTACTTC
CDR3: CASSPLPHREETQYF

V: TRBV7-2
length: 13
J: TRBJ2-7
size: -
D: TRBD1
DNA: TGTGCCAGCAGCTCTACAGGGGGCTACGAGCAGTACTTC
CDR3: CASSSTGGYEQYF

V: TRBV28
length: 13
J: TRBJ1-1
size: -
D: TRBD1
DNA: TGTGCCAGCAGTTCCCTTCAGACAGGGGCGGCTTTCTTT
CDR3: CASSSLQTGAAFF

V: TRBV21-1
length: 15
J: TRBJ2-1
size: -
D: -
DNA: TGTGCCAGCAGCTTCCCCCCGGGAGGGCGGGGGGCCGCAGTCTTC
CDR3: CASSFPPGGRGAAVF

V: TRBV14
length: 14
J: TRBJ2-3
size: -
D: -
DNA: TGTGCCAGCAGCTACTGGAACGGGGCAGATACGCAGTATTTT
CDR3: CASSYWNGADTQYF

V: TRBV5-1
length: 16
J: TRBJ2-7
size: few
D: -
DNA: TGCGCCAGCAGCTTGGGTCACAGGGATGGTTCCTACGAGCAGTACTTC
CDR3: CASSLGHRDGSYEQYF

V: TRBV2
length: 15
J: TRBJ1-2
size: -
D: TRBD1
DNA: TGTGCCAGCATAAGGACAGGGTTCCCCAACTATGGCTACACCTTC
CDR3: CASIRTGFPNYGYTF

V: TRBV11-2
length: 15
J: TRBJ1-4
size: -
D: -
DNA: TGTGCCAGCAGCTTCCTGGGGGGGGCTTATGAAAAACTGTTTTTT
CDR3: CASSFLGGAYEKLFF